This T cell receptor beta chain derives from a study of metastatic and nonmetastatic thyroid tumors. TCRdb re-clonotyped the PCR reads via MiXCR. The sample consists of 24,000 or so clones, under 15% of them appearing once. Each patient went into thyroid surgery without having received any treatment. There are many counts of this clone. V was clipped by 0 bases and J by 5 bases, with 14 bases between them. The CDR3 covers 15 residues. Germline V CDR1 and CDR2: LNHNV, YYDKDF (reference sequence). Input material: blood. This TCR came from a female donor with papillary thyroid cancer or a benign thyroid nodule (not recorded which). Some clones in this sample may be carry-over from other donors' samples. The rearrangement joins TRBV15 to TRBJ2-7; D call uncertain. This chain's CDR3 is CATSRDLASFDEQYF. The CDR3 nucleotides read TGTGCCACCAGCAGAGATCTTGCTAGTTTTGACGAGCAGTACTTC. Variable domain in full (rest from reference TRBV15 and TRBJ2-7): DAMVIQNPRYQVTQFGKPVTLSCSQTLNHNVMYWYQQKSSQAPKLLFHYYDKDFNNEADTPDNFQSRRPNTSFCFLDIRSPGLGDTAMYLCATSRDLASFDEQYFGPGTRLTVT.